This TCR beta chain appears in the sequencing data of a study of cytomegalovirus exposure and HLA in healthy donors. Study-level points and caveats: Several of the most significant clusters appeared, in a later analysis, to be linked to common viral pathogens.

Vbeta (60) and Jbeta (13) primers were used in the PCR. Sequenced by immunoSEQ multiplex PCR; TCRdb stores in-frame clones only, minus some. Across around 70,000 clones, the top ten clones capture 3% to 4% of the sample. CDR3 length: 15 amino acids. V shed 1 base, J shed 6 bases, and the junction held 6 bases outside the gene matches. Germline V gives CDR1 SGHAT, CDR2 FQNNGV. To note about this clone: Its matching antigen is unknown.

This TCR came from a female donor in good health and CMV-seropositive. V and J are TRBV11-2 and TRBJ1-1; 9 bases align to TRBD1. What was sequenced was PBMCs. The CDR3 nucleotides read TGTGCCAGCAGCTTAGGGGACAGGGTTTCGGCTGAAGCTTTCTTT. Protein: CASSLGDRVSAEAFF.